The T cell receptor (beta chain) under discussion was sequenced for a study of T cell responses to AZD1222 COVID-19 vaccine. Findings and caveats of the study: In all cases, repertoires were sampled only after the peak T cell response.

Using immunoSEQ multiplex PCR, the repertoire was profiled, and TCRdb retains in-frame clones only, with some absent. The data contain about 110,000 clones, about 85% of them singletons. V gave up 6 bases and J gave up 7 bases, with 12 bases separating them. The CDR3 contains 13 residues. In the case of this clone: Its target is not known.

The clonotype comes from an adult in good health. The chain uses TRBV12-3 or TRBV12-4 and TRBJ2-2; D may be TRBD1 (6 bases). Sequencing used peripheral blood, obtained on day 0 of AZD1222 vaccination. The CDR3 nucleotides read TGTGCCAGCAGCCTAGGGGGTGACGGGGAGCTGTTTTTT. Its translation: CASSLGGDGELFF.